Each of the 21 T cell receptor beta chains below was sequenced from the same sample in a study of cytomegalovirus exposure and HLA in healthy donors. TCRdb keeps only in-frame clones here, not all; method: immunoSEQ multiplex PCR. The sample yields approximately 150,000 clones, around nine tenths seen once. Specimen: PBMCs. These TCRs come from a man aged 18 to 35 in good health and CMV-seropositive.

The chain carries TRBV19 and TRBJ1-5, with D perhaps TRBD1 (6 bases). Deletions cut 6 bases from V and 6 bases from J, with 21 bases between. Germline V lookup: CDR1 LNHDA, CDR2 SQIVND (reference sequence). The CDR3 sequence is 16 residues long. CDR3 DNA sequence: TGTGCCAGTAGCGTCAACAGGGCGACTTACTTTCAGCCCCAGCATTTT. It encodes CASSVNRATYFQPQHF.

This rearrangement joins TRBV11-3 to TRBJ2-1, with 7 bases aligning to TRBD1. In germline, CDR1 is SGHNT, CDR2 YENEEA. V shed 2 bases, J shed 0 bases, and the junction held 16 bases outside the gene matches. The CDR3 extends over 20 amino acids. DNA of the CDR3: TGTGCCAGCAGCTTACTTGGGGACAGACTGACCCCGAGCTCCTACAATGAGCAGTTCTTC. This sequence encodes CASSLLGDRLTPSSYNEQFF.

V gene TRBV6-6 combines with J gene TRBJ2-3; D call uncertain. The germline V and J ends were trimmed by 6 bases and 1 base, with 14 bases remaining between them. The CDR3 contains 15 residues. The germline CDR1 and CDR2 sequences are MNHNY and SVGAGI (reference sequence). This CDR3 is CASSQRVGRTDTQYF. The CDR3, as DNA: TGTGCCAGCAGCCAACGGGTCGGTCGCACAGATACGCAGTATTTT.

The J gene is TRBJ1-6, the V gene TRBV7-2, with D possibly TRBD1 on 5 matching bases. This CDR3 region has 15 residues. V dropped 1 base and J dropped 6 bases, with 10 bases sitting between them. The germline V gene has CDR1 SGHTA and CDR2 FQGNSA. The CDR3 reads CASSLEGKGNSPLHF. DNA of the CDR3: TGTGCCAGCAGCTTAGAGGGGAAGGGTAATTCACCCCTCCACTTT.

The chain couples TRBV2 to TRBJ2-7; D gene uncertain. From germline, CDR1 is SNHLY and CDR2 FYNNEI. Between the trimmed V and J ends, which lost 3 bases and 5 bases, there was a span of 11 bases. This CDR3 has 13 amino acids. The CDR3 region is CASSELPENEQYF. The CDR3 DNA follows: TGTGCCAGCAGTGAGCTTCCGGAGAACGAGCAGTACTTC.

The J gene is TRBJ1-6, the V gene TRBV25-1, with D uncertain. CDR3 length equals 13 residues. The germline V gene has CDR1 MGHDK and CDR2 SYGVNS. V was clipped by 8 bases and J by 5 bases, with 10 bases between them. The CDR3 DNA reads as TGTGCCAGCTCACCCAGAAATAATTCACCCCTCCACTTT. Translation: CASSPRNNSPLHF.

CDR3 DNA sequence: TGCGCCAGCAGCTTGGCCATCGACCGCGGGAACACCGGGGAGCTGTTTTTT. Amino acid sequence: CASSLAIDRGNTGELFF. The V gene is TRBV5-1, the J gene TRBJ2-2; D is ambiguous. V gave up 0 bases and J gave up 1 base, with 13 bases separating them. In germline, CDR1 is SGHRS, CDR2 YFSETQ. This CDR3 comprises 17 residues.

V is TRBV6-1 and J is TRBJ1-6, with D possibly matching TRBD1 (5 bases). The V and J ends lost 0 bases and 2 bases respectively, with 11 bases between them. CDR3 length: 17 amino acids. Per the germline V gene, CDR1 is MNHNS and CDR2 is SASEGT. For the CDR3, the DNA is TGTGCCAGCAGTGAAGCGCTTCAGGGCGCCTATAATTCACCCCTCCACTTT. Translation: CASSEALQGAYNSPLHF.

This chain uses TRBV6-1 with TRBJ2-7; no definite D call. With 6 bases removed from V and 0 bases from J, the gap between germline ends came to 15 bases. This CDR3 comprises 15 residues. Germline CDR1 and CDR2: MNHNS and SASEGT. The CDR3 region is CASRGTQLFSYEQYF. DNA of the CDR3: TGTGCCAGCAGGGGCACACAGCTTTTCTCCTACGAGCAGTACTTC.

In the case of this clone: Germline is not matched at one junction end, which may reflect a read error. Here the CDR3 reads CAASRDRGWLVTGANVLTF. In DNA form, the CDR3 reads TGCGCAGCCTCCCGGGACAGGGGTTGGTTGGTGACTGGGGCCAACGTCCTGACTTTC. V and J are TRBV27 and TRBJ2-6, with TRBD1 identical over 10 bases. CDR3 length: 19 amino acids. CDR1 is MNHEY, CDR2 SMNVEV, per germline (reference sequence).

J is TRBJ2-7 and V is TRBV19; no firm D call. V was clipped by 5 bases and J by 0 bases, with 14 bases between them. Per the germline V gene, CDR1 is LNHDA and CDR2 is SQIVND (reference sequence). The CDR3 length is 15 residues. The CDR3 nucleotides read TGTGCCAGTAGTCAAACAGCTATGACCTCCTACGAGCAGTACTTC. This encodes CASSQTAMTSYEQYF.

The chain has TRBV5-1 and TRBJ1-3; D is unclear. With 4 bases removed from V and 0 bases from J, the gap between germline ends came to 11 bases. Per the germline V gene, CDR1 is SGHRS and CDR2 is YFSETQ. The CDR3 has 15 residues. The CDR3 nucleotides are TGCGCCAGCAGCGCGGCGGGGAGCTCTGGAAACACCATATATTTT. Its protein product is CASSAAGSSGNTIYF.

The genes are TRBV18 and TRBJ2-1; the match to TRBD1 covers 8 bases. Unmatched junction bases numbered 10, after V lost 4 bases and J lost 8 bases. CDR3 size: 15 residues. Germline assignment: CDR1 KGHSH and CDR2 LQKENI. CDR3 sequence (DNA): TGTGCCAGCTCACACCGGGACAGGAAGGGCCATGAGCAGTTCTTC. It yields the protein CASSHRDRKGHEQFF.

The chain employs TRBV5-1 and TRBJ1-5; 9 bases are a match to TRBD1. Germline V gene data show CDR1 as SGHRS and CDR2 as YFSETQ. Losses at the gene ends were 4 bases for V and 1 base for J; bases not matched to a gene: 3. This CDR3 spans 15 amino acids. The CDR3 region has the DNA TGCGCCAGCAGCCCGGGACAGGGAAGCAATCAGCCCCAGCATTTT. It yields the protein CASSPGQGSNQPQHF. The complete variable domain, with remaining parts taken from reference TRBV5-1 and TRBJ1-5, reads KAGVTQTPRYLIKTRGQQVTLSCSPISGHRSVSWYQQTPGQGLQFLFEYFSETQRNKGNFPGRFSGRQFSNSRSEMNVSTLELGDSALYLCASSPGQGSNQPQHFGDGTRLSIL.

The J gene is TRBJ2-5, the V gene TRBV5-1; D is possibly TRBD1 (6 bases). Germline V lookup: CDR1 SGHRS, CDR2 YFSETQ. The CDR3 spans 13 residues. V was trimmed by 0 bases and J by 3 bases, leaving 6 bases between them. CDR3 sequence reads: CASSLDREETQYF. The CDR3, as DNA: TGCGCCAGCAGCTTGGACAGGGAAGAGACCCAGTACTTC.

The chain couples TRBV18 to TRBJ2-7; 7 bases line up with TRBD1. In germline, CDR1 is KGHSH, CDR2 LQKENI. CDR3 size: 13 residues. J lost 3 bases, V lost 5 bases, and 4 bases had no gene match. The CDR3 DNA reads as TGTGCCAGCTCAGCCGGGACAGTCTACGAGCAGTACTTC. Residues: CASSAGTVYEQYF.

This chain connects TRBV7-6 to TRBJ2-5; D is uncertain. The CDR3 spans 14 residues. V shed 2 bases and J shed 2 bases, with 9 bases lying between them. Per the germline V gene, CDR1 is SGHVS and CDR2 is FNYEAQ. CDR3 region: CASSLQIQQETQYF. The DNA of the CDR3 is TGTGCCAGCAGCTTACAGATCCAACAAGAGACCCAGTACTTC. The whole variable domain, filled in from reference TRBV7-6 and TRBJ2-5, reads GAGVSQSPRYKVTKRGQDVALRCDPISGHVSLYWYRQALGQGPEFLTYFNYEAQQDKSGLPNDRFSAERPEGSISTLTIQRTEQRDSAMYRCASSLQIQQETQYFGPGTRLLVL.

The table lists this clone with a count of one. The chain couples TRBV7-3 to TRBJ2-1, with no clear D. The CDR3 length is 17 residues. V was shortened by 1 base and J by 0 bases, with 13 bases between the two germline ends. Germline CDR1 reads SGHTA; CDR2 reads FQGTGA. CDR3 amino acids: CASSLRAALSSYNEQFF. The CDR3 DNA follows: TGTGCCAGCAGCTTAAGGGCAGCCTTGAGCTCCTACAATGAGCAGTTCTTC.

Turning to this clone: Different DNA sequences within this sample yield the same CDR3. The chain is built from TRBV30 and TRBJ1-5; D unresolved. The CDR3 length is 11 residues. Germline CDR1 and CDR2: GTSNPN and SVGIG (reference sequence). V lost 5 bases and J lost 7, with 9 bases in between. The CDR3 sequence: CAWGRGQPQHF. The CDR3 DNA follows: TGTGCCTGGGGCCGTGGCCAGCCCCAGCATTTT.

The count of this clone is one. The chain recombines TRBV13 with TRBJ1-1; possible D gene TRBD1, 5 bases. V was trimmed by 1 base and J by 1 base, leaving 7 bases between them. Germline CDR1 and CDR2: PRHDT and FYEKMQ (reference sequence). CDR3 length: 14 amino acids. The CDR3: CASSLDRRNTEAFF. The CDR3 DNA is TGTGCCAGCAGCTTAGACAGGAGGAACACTGAAGCTTTCTTT. Full variable domain (missing parts from reference TRBV13 and TRBJ1-1): AAGVIQSPRHLIKEKRETATLKCYPIPRHDTVYWYQQGPGQDPQFLISFYEKMQSDKGSIPDRFSAQQFSDYHSELNMSSLELGDSALYFCASSLDRRNTEAFFGQGTRLTVV.

The genes are TRBV11-2 and TRBJ2-7, with a weak D call TRBD1 (6 bases). The CDR3 has 15 amino acids. Germline V gene lookup returns CDR1 SGHAT and CDR2 FQNNGV. The ends were cut back, 3 bases at V and 3 bases at J, with 15 bases in the middle. The CDR3 sequence: CASSLENRDIYEQYF. The CDR3 nucleotides are TGTGCCAGCAGCTTGGAGAACAGGGATATCTACGAGCAGTACTTC.